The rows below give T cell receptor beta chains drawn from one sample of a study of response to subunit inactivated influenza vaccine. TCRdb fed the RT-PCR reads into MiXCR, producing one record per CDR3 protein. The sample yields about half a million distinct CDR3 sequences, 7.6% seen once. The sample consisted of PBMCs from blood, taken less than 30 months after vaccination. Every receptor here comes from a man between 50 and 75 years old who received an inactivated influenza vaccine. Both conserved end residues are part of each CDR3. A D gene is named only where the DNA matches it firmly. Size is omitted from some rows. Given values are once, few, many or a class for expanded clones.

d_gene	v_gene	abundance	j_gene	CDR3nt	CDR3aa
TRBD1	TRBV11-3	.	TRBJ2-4	TGTGCCAGCAGCTTACGTCAGGACAGGAGCCCCAAAAACATTCAGTACTTC	CASSLRQDRSPKNIQYF
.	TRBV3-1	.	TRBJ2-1	TGTGCCAGCAGCCAAGATTGGAGGAGCGGGAATGAGCAGTTCTTC	CASSQDWRSGNEQFF
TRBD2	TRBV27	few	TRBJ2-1	TGTGCCAGCAGTTACGGCGGGAGGGGCAATGAGCAGTTCTTC	CASSYGGRGNEQFF
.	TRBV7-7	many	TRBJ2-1	TGTGCTAGCAGCTTAGACAGGGAGGGGGAGCAGTTCTTC	CASSLDREGEQFF
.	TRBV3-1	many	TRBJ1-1	TGTGCCAGCAGCCAAGGACAACTAAACACTGAAGCTTTCTTT	CASSQGQLNTEAFF
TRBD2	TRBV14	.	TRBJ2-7	TGTGCCAGCAGCCATACTAGCGGGAGATTTTACGAGCAGTACTTC	CASSHTSGRFYEQYF
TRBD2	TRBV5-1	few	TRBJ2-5	TGCGCCAGCAGCCGTGGGACTAGGCAAGAGACCCAGTACTTC	CASSRGTRQETQYF
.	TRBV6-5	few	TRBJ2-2	TGTGCCAGCAGTTACTACACCTTGACGGGAGTAGGGAACACCGGGGAGCTGTTTTTT	CASSYYTLTGVGNTGELFF
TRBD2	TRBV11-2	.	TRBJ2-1	TGTGCCAGCAGCCTCGGACTAGCGGGGGCCCGCTCCTACAATGAGCAGTTCTTC	CASSLGLAGARSYNEQFF
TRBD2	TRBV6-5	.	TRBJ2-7	TGTGCCAGCAGTTACTTACGACTAGCGGGGGGGCTCGAGCAGTACTTC	CASSYLRLAGGLEQYF
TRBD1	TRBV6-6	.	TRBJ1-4	TGTGCCAGCGGTGGGACAGCTAATGAAAAACTGTTTTTT	CASGGTANEKLFF
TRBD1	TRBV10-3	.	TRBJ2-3	TGTGCCATCAGTGAGGGGACAGGGGGCGTCGATACGCAGTATTTT	CAISEGTGGVDTQYF
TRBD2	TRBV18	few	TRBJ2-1	TGTGCCAGCTCATACGTAGCGGGAGGAACTGGCAATGAGCAGTTCTTC	CASSYVAGGTGNEQFF
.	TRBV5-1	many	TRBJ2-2	TGCGCCAGCAGAATACAGGGAGTAACGAACACCGGGGAGCTGTTTTTT	CASRIQGVTNTGELFF
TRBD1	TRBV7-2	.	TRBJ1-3	TGTGCCAGCAGGCCAGGGACAGGGGTTGGAAACACCATATATTTT	CASRPGTGVGNTIYF
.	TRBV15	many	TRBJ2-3	TGTGCCACCAGCAGAGGAAGGGTCCAGACTAGCACAGATACGCAGTATTTT	CATSRGRVQTSTDTQYF
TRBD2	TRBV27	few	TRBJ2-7	TGTGCCAGCAGTTTTTCCCCGGGGGGCGAGCAGTACTTC	CASSFSPGGEQYF